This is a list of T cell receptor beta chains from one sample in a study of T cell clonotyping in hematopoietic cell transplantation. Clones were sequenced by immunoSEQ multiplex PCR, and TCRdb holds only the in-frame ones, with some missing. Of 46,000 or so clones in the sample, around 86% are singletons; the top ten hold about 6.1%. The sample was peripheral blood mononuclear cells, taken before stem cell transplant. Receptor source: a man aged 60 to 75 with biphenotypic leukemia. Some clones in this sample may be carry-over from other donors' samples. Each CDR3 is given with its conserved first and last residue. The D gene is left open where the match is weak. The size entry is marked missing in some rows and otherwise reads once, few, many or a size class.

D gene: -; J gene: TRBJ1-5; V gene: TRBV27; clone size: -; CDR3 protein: CASMFTYSNQPQHF; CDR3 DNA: TGTGCCAGCATGTTCACTTATAGCAATCAGCCCCAGCATTTT
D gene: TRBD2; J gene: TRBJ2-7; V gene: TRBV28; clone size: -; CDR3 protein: CASSSPGLADLSSYEQYF; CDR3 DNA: TGTGCCAGCAGTTCGCCGGGACTAGCGGACCTATCTTCCTACGAGCAGTACTTC
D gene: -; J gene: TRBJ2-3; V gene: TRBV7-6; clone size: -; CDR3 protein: CASSLPPDTDTQYF; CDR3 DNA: TGTGCCAGCAGCTTACCGCCTGACACAGATACGCAGTATTTT
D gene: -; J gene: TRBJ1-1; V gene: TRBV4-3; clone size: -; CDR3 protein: CASSQDMADPEAFF; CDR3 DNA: TGCGCCAGCAGCCAAGATATGGCCGACCCTGAAGCTTTCTTT
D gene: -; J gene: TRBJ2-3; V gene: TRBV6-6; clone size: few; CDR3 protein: CASSSGQRETDTQYF; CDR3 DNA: TGTGCCAGCAGTTCCGGACAACGAGAAACAGATACGCAGTATTTT
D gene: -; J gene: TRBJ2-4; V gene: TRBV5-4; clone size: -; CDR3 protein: CASSLGGNIQYF; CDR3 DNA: TGTGCCAGCAGCTTGGGCGGTAACATTCAGTACTTC
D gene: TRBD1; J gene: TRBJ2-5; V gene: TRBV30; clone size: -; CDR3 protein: CAWIGTGKETQYF; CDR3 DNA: TGTGCCTGGATAGGGACAGGGAAGGAGACCCAGTACTTC
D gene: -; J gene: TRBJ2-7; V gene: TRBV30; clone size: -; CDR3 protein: CAWSVSGYEQYF; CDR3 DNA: TGTGCCTGGAGTGTATCAGGGTACGAGCAGTACTTC
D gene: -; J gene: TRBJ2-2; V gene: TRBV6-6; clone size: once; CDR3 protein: CASGGNFQTGELFF; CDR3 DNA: TGTGCCAGCGGCGGGAACTTTCAGACCGGGGAGCTGTTTTTT
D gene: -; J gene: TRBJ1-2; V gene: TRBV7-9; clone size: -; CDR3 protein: CASSPTGLYGYTF; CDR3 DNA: TGTGCCAGCAGCCCTACGGGACTCTATGGCTACACCTTC
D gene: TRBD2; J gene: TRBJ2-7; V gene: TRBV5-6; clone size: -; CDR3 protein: CASSEIAGRDYEQYF; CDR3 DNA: TGTGCCAGCAGCGAAATAGCGGGTCGGGACTACGAGCAGTACTTC
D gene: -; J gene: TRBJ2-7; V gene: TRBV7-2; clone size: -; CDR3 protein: CASSLGYRDYEQYF; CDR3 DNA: TGTGCCAGCAGCTTAGGCTATAGAGACTACGAGCAGTACTTC
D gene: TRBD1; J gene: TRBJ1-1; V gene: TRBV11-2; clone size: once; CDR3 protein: CASSLGQGEDTEAFF; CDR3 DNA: TGTGCCAGCAGCTTAGGACAGGGCGAGGACACTGAAGCTTTCTTT
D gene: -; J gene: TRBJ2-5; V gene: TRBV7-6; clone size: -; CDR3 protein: CASSLSTQETQYF; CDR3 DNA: TGTGCCAGCAGCCTTAGCACCCAAGAGACCCAGTACTTC
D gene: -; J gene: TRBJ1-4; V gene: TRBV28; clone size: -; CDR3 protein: CATTAGGANNEKLFF; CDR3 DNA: TGTGCCACTACCGCGGGGGGGGCGAACAATGAAAAACTGTTTTTT
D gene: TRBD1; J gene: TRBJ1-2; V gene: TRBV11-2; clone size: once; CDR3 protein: CASSFLTGVNYGYTF; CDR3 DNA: TGTGCCAGCAGCTTCCTGACAGGGGTTAACTATGGCTACACCTTC
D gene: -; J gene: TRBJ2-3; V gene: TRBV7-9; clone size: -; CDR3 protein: CASSSAPGRGTQYF; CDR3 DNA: TGTGCCAGCAGCTCAGCTCCCGGACGAGGTACGCAGTATTTT
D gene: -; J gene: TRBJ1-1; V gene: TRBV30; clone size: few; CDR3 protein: CAWSDRTEAFF; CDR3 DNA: TGTGCCTGGAGCGACAGGACTGAAGCTTTCTTT
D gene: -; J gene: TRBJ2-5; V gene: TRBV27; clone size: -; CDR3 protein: CASSLSGPVQTQYF; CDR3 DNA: TGTGCCAGCAGTTTAAGTGGCCCAGTCCAGACCCAGTACTTC
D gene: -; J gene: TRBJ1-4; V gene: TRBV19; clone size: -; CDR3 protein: CASRSKVNEKLFF; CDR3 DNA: TGTGCCAGTAGATCCAAGGTCAATGAAAAACTGTTTTTT
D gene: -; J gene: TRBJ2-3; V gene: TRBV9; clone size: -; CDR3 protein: CASSGRDTQYF; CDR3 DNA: TGTGCCAGCAGCGGCCGGGATACGCAGTATTTT
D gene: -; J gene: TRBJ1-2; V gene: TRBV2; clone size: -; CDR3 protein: CASRAPVLYGYTF; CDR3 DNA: TGTGCCAGCAGGGCCCCAGTCTTATATGGCTACACCTTC
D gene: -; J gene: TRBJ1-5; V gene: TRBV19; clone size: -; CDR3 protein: CASSGGGGQPQHF; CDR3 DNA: TGTGCCAGCTCCGGTGGGGGGGGTCAGCCCCAGCATTTT
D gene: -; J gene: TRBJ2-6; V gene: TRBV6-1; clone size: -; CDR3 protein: CASSRGAGANVLTF; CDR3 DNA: TGTGCCAGCTCGAGGGGAGCCGGGGCCAACGTCCTGACTTTC
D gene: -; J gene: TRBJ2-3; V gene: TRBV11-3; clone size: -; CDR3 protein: CASSLDPVSTDTQYF; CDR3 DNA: TGTGCCAGCAGCTTAGATCCAGTTAGCACAGATACGCAGTATTTT
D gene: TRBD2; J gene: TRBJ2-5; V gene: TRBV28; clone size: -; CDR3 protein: CASSPGGGVETQYF; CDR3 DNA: TGTGCCAGCAGCCCCGGCGGGGGGGTAGAGACCCAGTACTTC
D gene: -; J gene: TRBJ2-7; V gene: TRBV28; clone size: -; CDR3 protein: CASGGLNPYYEQYF; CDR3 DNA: TGTGCCAGTGGAGGACTCAACCCTTACTACGAGCAGTACTTC
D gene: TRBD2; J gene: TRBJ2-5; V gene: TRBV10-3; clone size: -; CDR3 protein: CAISESGGSGETQYF; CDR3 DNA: TGTGCCATCAGTGAGTCAGGCGGGAGTGGTGAGACCCAGTACTTC
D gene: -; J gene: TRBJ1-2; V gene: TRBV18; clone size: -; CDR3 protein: CASSPEGRLRDYGYTF; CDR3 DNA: TGTGCCAGCTCACCAGAGGGAAGGTTACGGGACTATGGCTACACCTTC
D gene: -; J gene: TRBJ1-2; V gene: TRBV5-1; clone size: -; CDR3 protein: CASSPEMVYGYTF; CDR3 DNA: TGCGCCAGCAGCCCGGAAATGGTCTATGGCTACACCTTC
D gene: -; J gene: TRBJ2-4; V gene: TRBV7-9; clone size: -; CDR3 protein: CASSLGGLVDHIQYF; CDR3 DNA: TGTGCCAGCAGCTTAGGGGGCCTAGTTGATCACATTCAGTACTTC
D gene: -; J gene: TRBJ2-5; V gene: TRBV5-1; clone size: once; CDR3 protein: CASSNTHGSETQYF; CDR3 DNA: TGCGCCAGCAGCAATACCCACGGGTCGGAGACCCAGTACTTC
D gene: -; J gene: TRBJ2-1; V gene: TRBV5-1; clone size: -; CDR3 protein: CASSSKPTSEQFF; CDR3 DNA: TGCGCCAGCAGCTCCAAGCCCACAAGTGAGCAGTTCTTC
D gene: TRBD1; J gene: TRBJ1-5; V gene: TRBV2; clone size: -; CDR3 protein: CASLGTGDNQPQHF; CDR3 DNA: TGTGCCAGCCTCGGGACAGGGGATAATCAGCCCCAGCATTTT
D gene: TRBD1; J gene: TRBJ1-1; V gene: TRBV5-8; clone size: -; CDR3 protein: CASSLIGQGAAFF; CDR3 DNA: TGTGCCAGCAGCTTGATTGGACAGGGGGCGGCTTTCTTT
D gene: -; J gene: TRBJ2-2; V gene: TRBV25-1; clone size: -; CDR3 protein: CASSDISGLEHGELFF; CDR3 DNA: TGTGCCAGCAGTGATATATCGGGGCTTGAGCACGGGGAGCTGTTTTTT
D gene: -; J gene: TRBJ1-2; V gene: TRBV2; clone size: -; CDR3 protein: CASSAEGGYGYTF; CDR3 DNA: TGTGCCAGCAGTGCGGAGGGCGGCTATGGCTACACCTTC
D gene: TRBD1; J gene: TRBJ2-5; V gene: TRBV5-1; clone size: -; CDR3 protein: CASRPSTGVETQYF; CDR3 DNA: TGCGCCAGCAGGCCAAGTACAGGGGTAGAGACCCAGTACTTC
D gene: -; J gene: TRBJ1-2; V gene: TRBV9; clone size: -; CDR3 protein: CASSSGGGDGYTF; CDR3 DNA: TGTGCCAGCAGTTCCGGAGGTGGAGATGGCTACACCTTC
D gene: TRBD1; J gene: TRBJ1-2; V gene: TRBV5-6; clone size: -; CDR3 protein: CASTLGQGNYYGYTF; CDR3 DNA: TGTGCCAGCACCCTAGGACAGGGGAATTACTATGGCTACACCTTC
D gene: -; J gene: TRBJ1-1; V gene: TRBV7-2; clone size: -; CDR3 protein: CASSLGYGRGHTEAFF; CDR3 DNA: TGTGCCAGCAGCTTAGGCTACGGTCGGGGTCACACTGAAGCTTTCTTT
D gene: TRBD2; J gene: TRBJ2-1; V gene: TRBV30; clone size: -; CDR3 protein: CAWSATPSGSQFF; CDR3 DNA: TGTGCCTGGAGTGCGACGCCTAGCGGGAGTCAGTTCTTC
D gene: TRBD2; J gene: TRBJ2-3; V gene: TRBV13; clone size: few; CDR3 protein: CASSAGLASVDTQYF; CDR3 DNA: TGTGCCAGCAGCGCGGGACTAGCGAGTGTGGATACGCAGTATTTT
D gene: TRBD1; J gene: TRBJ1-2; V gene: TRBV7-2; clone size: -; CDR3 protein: CASSFQQQGGGGYTF; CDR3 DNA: TGTGCCAGCAGCTTTCAGCAACAGGGAGGGGGCGGCTACACCTTC
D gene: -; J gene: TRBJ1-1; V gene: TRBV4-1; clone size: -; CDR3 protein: CASSLGHGQIWNTEAFF; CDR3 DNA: TGCGCCAGCAGCCTAGGGCATGGACAAATCTGGAACACTGAAGCTTTCTTT
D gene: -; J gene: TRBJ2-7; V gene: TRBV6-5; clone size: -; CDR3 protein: CASRNLGETNYEQYF; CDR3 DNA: TGTGCCAGCAGAAACCTGGGGGAGACTAACTACGAGCAGTACTTC
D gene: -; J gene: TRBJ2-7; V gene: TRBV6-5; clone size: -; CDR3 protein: CASSYSGVGLTYEQYF; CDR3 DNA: TGTGCCAGCAGTTACTCGGGAGTGGGGTTGACCTACGAGCAGTACTTC
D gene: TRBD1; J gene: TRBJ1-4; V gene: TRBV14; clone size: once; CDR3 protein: CAKLGQGTCTNEKLFF; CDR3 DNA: TGTGCCAAATTGGGACAGGGGACTTGCACTAATGAAAAACTGTTTTTT